Shown below are 27 T cell receptor beta chains from a single sample sequenced in a study of monozygotic twins with inflammatory bowel disease. After re-calling the 5' RACE reads, TCRdb lists one entry per CDR3 protein, DNA absent. Its table records approximately 210,000 distinct CDR3 sequences. Sequencing was carried out using blood. These receptors were taken from a human donor with ulcerative colitis or Crohn's disease, or a healthy co-twin of an affected twin (not recorded which).

The gene calls are TRBV29-1 and TRBJ2-3; the D gene TCRdb calls, TRBD2, cannot be checked with no DNA. The CDR3 covers 14 residues. Per the germline V gene, CDR1 is SQVTM and CDR2 is ANQGSEA. CDR3 region: CSVSLDSEGDTQYF.

The chain employs TRBV4-2 and TRBJ2-3. The CDR3 covers 14 residues. Germline CDR1 reads LGHNA; CDR2 reads YNFKEQ. This CDR3 reads CASSQDLGTDTQYF.

V and J are TRBV5-1 and TRBJ1-6; lacking DNA, the TRBD1 call made by TCRdb goes unchecked. This CDR3 contains 15 residues. Germline loops: CDR1 SGHRS, CDR2 YFSETQ. CDR3 protein: CASSPRTGTDSPLHF.

This CDR3 is CASREGARDYGYTF. The chain is built from TRBV6-1 and TRBJ1-2; the D call from TCRdb, TRBD1, cannot be confirmed without DNA. Germline V gene data show CDR1 as MNHNS and CDR2 as SASEGT. CDR3 length: 14 residues.

This chain joins TRBV29-1 and TRBJ1-1; without DNA, the TCRdb call of TRBD1 cannot be checked. CDR3 length equals 16 residues. Germline CDR1 is SQVTM and CDR2 is ANQGSEA. The chain's CDR3 is CSVAVPGQGKNTDAFF.

The V and J genes are TRBV6-5 and TRBJ2-3; TCRdb lists TRBD1, though no DNA is available to test this call. Germline CDR1 reads MNHEY; CDR2 reads SVGAGI. The CDR3 is 13 amino acids. The CDR3 sequence: CASRMGGTDTQYF.

The chain couples TRBV10-3 to TRBJ2-3. Germline V gives CDR1 ENHRY, CDR2 SYGVKD. CDR3 length: 15 amino acids. The CDR3: CAISEPGSGTDTQYF.

The J gene is TRBJ2-1, the V gene TRBV4-1. Germline loops: CDR1 MGHRA, CDR2 YSYEKL. This CDR3 comprises 15 residues. The CDR3 is CASSQDDSISNEQFF.

CDR3 sequence reads: CASSSQGSIYGYTF. The V and J genes are TRBV7-2 and TRBJ1-2; TCRdb calls TRBD1, which cannot be checked without DNA. Germline assignment: CDR1 SGHTA and CDR2 FQGNSA. This CDR3 is 14 amino acids long.

The chain is built from TRBV28 and TRBJ2-2. From germline, CDR1 is MDHEN and CDR2 SYDVKM. This CDR3 region has 14 residues. This chain's CDR3 is CASSGYGSTGELFF.

J is TRBJ2-7 and V is TRBV7-8. The CDR3 contains 12 residues. Germline CDR1 and CDR2: SGHVS and FQNEAQ. This CDR3 is CASSLARTGQYF.

CDR3 amino acids: CASSVTRLSDEQYF. The gene calls are TRBV2 and TRBJ2-7. The CDR3 sequence is 14 residues long. CDR1 and CDR2 from the germline V gene are SNHLY and FYNNEI.

The rearrangement links TRBV2 to TRBJ2-3; TCRdb calls TRBD2, which cannot be checked without DNA. This CDR3 region has 17 residues. CDR1 is SNHLY and CDR2 is FYNNEI in the germline V gene. CDR3 sequence: CASSPVGGRPSTDTQYF.

The J gene is TRBJ2-7, the V gene TRBV20-1; TCRdb gives TRBD1 as the D gene, but with no DNA this cannot be confirmed. This CDR3 is 14 amino acids long. From germline, CDR1 is DFQATT and CDR2 SNEGSKA (reference sequence). CDR3 protein: CSAWPGQSSYEQYF.

The CDR3 loop is CSVEHFGPQGEGYTF. V gene TRBV29-1 combines with J gene TRBJ1-2; TCRdb's D call of TRBD1 is untestable without DNA. The CDR3 spans 15 residues. Germline CDR1 and CDR2: SQVTM and ANQGSEA.

The chain combines TRBV6-2 or TRBV6-3 with TRBJ2-7; as DNA is missing, the TRBD1 call by TCRdb cannot be tested. The length of the CDR3 is 14 residues. The germline gives CDR1 MNHEY, CDR2 SVGEGT. The chain's CDR3 is CATQPDSFSYEQYF.

This chain connects TRBV20-1 to TRBJ2-1; the TCRdb call, TRBD1, lacks DNA for checking. Germline CDR1 reads DFQATT; CDR2 reads SNEGSKA (reference sequence). The CDR3 length is 16 residues. The CDR3 spells CSASRPGQGAVDEQFF.

The gene calls are TRBV12-3 or TRBV12-4 and TRBJ1-2; the TRBD1 assignment by TCRdb is unverifiable without DNA. CDR3 size: 15 residues. CDR3: CASSSAISGIRGYTF.

This rearrangement joins TRBV11-2 to TRBJ2-3; the D call from TCRdb, TRBD2, cannot be confirmed without DNA. There are 15 residues in the CDR3. Germline assignment: CDR1 SGHAT and CDR2 FQNNGV. CDR3 region: CASSPLAGGPYTQYF.

The genes are TRBV29-1 and TRBJ1-5; the TRBD1 assignment by TCRdb is unverifiable without DNA. The V gene's germline CDR1 is SQVTM and CDR2 ANQGSEA. There are 13 residues in the CDR3. The CDR3 protein is CSAADGGNQPQHF.

This CDR3 reads CASSQRTGPWGNQPQHF. The rearrangement uses TRBV23-1 and TRBJ1-5; TCRdb names TRBD1, which stays unverified in the absence of DNA. TRBV23-1 is known as an ORF, though its function is uncertain. This CDR3 spans 17 amino acids.

The chain has TRBV27 and TRBJ1-2. The CDR3 is 14 amino acids. Germline V gene data show CDR1 as MNHEY and CDR2 as SMNVEV (reference sequence). CDR3 sequence: CASSPTREFYGYTF.

The CDR3: CSVEEGSKLFF. The rearrangement joins TRBV29-1 to TRBJ1-4. This CDR3 contains 11 residues. The germline V gene has CDR1 SQVTM and CDR2 ANQGSEA.

CDR3 amino acids: CASSLSGSSYEQYF. The chain carries TRBV27 and TRBJ2-7. From germline, CDR1 is MNHEY and CDR2 SMNVEV (reference sequence). The length of the CDR3 is 14 residues.

The rearrangement links TRBV20-1 to TRBJ2-3. Germline assignment: CDR1 DFQATT and CDR2 SNEGSKA (reference sequence). The CDR3 has 15 residues. The CDR3 reads CSARDMRASEGTQYF.

The V call is TRBV20-1, the J call TRBJ2-1; the D call from TCRdb, TRBD1, cannot be confirmed without DNA. Germline values: CDR1 DFQATT, CDR2 SNEGSKA (reference sequence). The CDR3 extends over 15 amino acids. CDR3 sequence: CSAGGRTGYNNEQFF.

V usage is TRBV6-1 and J usage is TRBJ1-2; TCRdb selects TRBD1, and the lack of DNA leaves this call unchecked. Germline lookup yields CDR1 MNHNS and CDR2 SASEGT. This CDR3 has 14 amino acids. The CDR3 sequence is CASSEARSGYGYTF.